Given below is one TCR beta chain in context. Trimming cost V 1 base and J 3 bases; bases outside gene matches: 3. In germline, CDR1 is MGHDK, CDR2 SYGVNS. The CDR3 loop spans 15 amino acids. The data were obtained in a study of blood T cell repertoires in COVID-19. For the study at large: T cells, B-cell-depleted T cells, or PBMCs provided the cDNA or gDNA that served as material.

Assay used: immunoSEQ multiplex PCR; TCRdb lists only in-frame clones, some missing. This sample has approximately 250,000 clones, with around 88% found just once. Participants came from around 25 US areas, aged roughly 18 to 89 years. Allocation to cohorts depended on clinical history reported by the participants. This chain joins TRBV25-1 and TRBJ2-1, with 7 bases identical to TRBD2. This sequence was found in a woman in her forties with acute COVID-19. Specimen: PBMCs or T cells enriched from blood (not recorded which). The CDR3 sequence is CASSESGGLYNEQFF. CDR3 sequence (DNA): TGTGCCAGCAGTGAATCGGGGGGACTCTACAATGAGCAGTTCTTC. The whole variable domain, filled in from reference TRBV25-1 and TRBJ2-1, reads EADIYQTPRYLVIGTGKKITLECSQTMGHDKMYWYQQDPGMELHLIHYSYGVNSTEKGDLSSESTVSRIRTEHFPLTLESARPSHTSQYLCASSESGGLYNEQFFGPGTRLTVL.